The rows below give T cell receptor beta chains drawn from one sample of a study of blood T cells in healthy people across ages. Each CDR3 protein gets one entry after TCRdb re-called the 5' RACE reads with MiXCR. The repertoire holds hundreds of thousands of distinct CDR3 sequences, with roughly 25% as singletons. These sequences were also reported in another study, on T cells of mothers and their children.

Input material: blood. The receptors derive from a boy younger than 18 in good health. The CDR3 runs from the conserved cysteine through the conserved F or W. Fields, in order: V gene, D gene, clone size, J gene, CDR3 length, CDR3 DNA, CDR3 protein. D genes are given only for firm matches. For some rows the clone size is stated as once, few or many, or as a class when expanded; others skip it.

TRBV6-1	-	few	TRBJ2-5	12	TGTGCCAGCAGTGGGACAGTAGAGACCCAGTACTTC	CASSGTVETQYF
TRBV30	-	-	TRBJ1-2	12	TGTGCCTGGAGTGTGGGAGTCTATGGCTACACCTTC	CAWSVGVYGYTF
TRBV12-3/TRBV12-4	TRBD2	-	TRBJ2-7	15	TGTGCCAGCAGTTCGACGGGGGGAAGCTCCTACGAGCAGTACTTC	CASSSTGGSSYEQYF
TRBV25-1	-	few	TRBJ1-4	16	TGTGCCAGCAGTGAATTTGGGAGGGGCCAGGGTGAAAAACTGTTTTTT	CASSEFGRGQGEKLFF
TRBV5-6	-	few	TRBJ1-2	13	TGTGCCAGCAGCCGGAATCACAACTATGGCTACACCTTC	CASSRNHNYGYTF
TRBV29-1	TRBD1	-	TRBJ2-2	15	TGCAGCGGTACGACAGGGGCAGGCAACACCGGGGAGCTGTTTTTT	CSGTTGAGNTGELFF
TRBV9	TRBD2	-	TRBJ2-3	15	TGTGCCAGCAGCGTAACCGGACTAGCGTCAGATACGCAGTATTTT	CASSVTGLASDTQYF
TRBV7-9	TRBD1	many	TRBJ2-7	14	TGTGCCAGCAGCTCGGGACAGGGAGGCGACGAGCAGTACTTC	CASSSGQGGDEQYF
TRBV7-6	TRBD1	few	TRBJ1-5	15	TGTGCCAGCAGCTCTCGAACAGGGGGCAATCAGCCCCAGCATTTT	CASSSRTGGNQPQHF
TRBV29-1	-	once	TRBJ2-1	15	TGCAGCGTTGAAAAATTGGCAGGGGCCCCAGTGGAGCAGTTCTTC	CSVEKLAGAPVEQFF
TRBV12-3/TRBV12-4	TRBD1	few	TRBJ2-7	13	TGTGCCAGCAGTCGGACAGGGGCGGGGGAGCAGTACTTC	CASSRTGAGEQYF
TRBV5-1	TRBD1	-	TRBJ2-2	14	TGCGCCAGCAGCCAGGACAGGGGGCAAGGGGAGCTGTTTTTT	CASSQDRGQGELFF
TRBV12-3/TRBV12-4	-	few	TRBJ2-3	15	TGTGCCAGCAGTTCGGGGCAGACTAGCACAGATACGCAGTATTTT	CASSSGQTSTDTQYF
TRBV5-5	TRBD2	few	TRBJ2-3	15	TGTGCCAGCAGCTTAATGGGACTAGCCACAGATACGCAGTATTTT	CASSLMGLATDTQYF
TRBV29-1	-	few	TRBJ1-2	13	TGCAGCGCCCGCTCGTCTGCCATTTACGGCTACACCTTC	CSARSSAIYGYTF
TRBV4-1	-	-	TRBJ2-7	14	TGCGCCAGCAGCCAAGAGTTTAGTACCTACGAGCAGTACTTC	CASSQEFSTYEQYF
TRBV6-1	-	many	TRBJ2-5	13	TGTGCCAGCAGTGATGTTCTCCCGGAGACCCAGTACTTC	CASSDVLPETQYF
TRBV10-3	TRBD1	few	TRBJ2-4	19	TGTGCCATCAGTGATTCCGGGACAGGGGGTGGGGAGGCCAAAAACATTCAGTACTTC	CAISDSGTGGGEAKNIQYF
TRBV6-1	-	once	TRBJ1-1	14	TGTGCCAGCAGTGAAGCCGACAGGCACACTGAAGCTTTCTTT	CASSEADRHTEAFF
TRBV6-5	-	few	TRBJ2-1	15	TGTGCCAGCAGAGCAGGGAGCGCCGGATCCAATGAGCAGTTCTTC	CASRAGSAGSNEQFF
TRBV29-1	TRBD2	few	TRBJ2-1	17	TGCAGCGTTGAAGCTCTGCGGCGGGGGAGCTCCTACAATGAGCAGTTCTTC	CSVEALRRGSSYNEQFF
TRBV24-1	TRBD2	-	TRBJ2-1	16	TGTGCCACCAGTGAGTTACTAGCGGGGGGCTACAATGAGCAGTTCTTC	CATSELLAGGYNEQFF
TRBV20-1	TRBD1	few	TRBJ1-1	17	TGCAGTGCTAGTTTACCGCAGGGGGACTTCATGAACACTGAAGCTTTCTTT	CSASLPQGDFMNTEAFF
TRBV5-1	-	few	TRBJ2-5	14	TGCGCCAGCAGCCCACAGGGTGTTAAAGAGACCCAGTACTTC	CASSPQGVKETQYF
TRBV7-9	-	few	TRBJ1-1	13	TGTGCCAGCAGCTTAGTTGGGGGGCCTGAAGCTTTCTTT	CASSLVGGPEAFF
TRBV6-5	-	-	TRBJ1-4	12	TGTGCCCCCCGCGGGGGACGGGAAAAACTGTTTTTT	CAPRGGREKLFF
TRBV7-9	TRBD2	-	TRBJ2-5	16	TGTGCCAGCAGCTTAGGGGGTAGCGGGGCTCAAGAGACCCAGTACTTC	CASSLGGSGAQETQYF
TRBV12-3/TRBV12-4	TRBD2	-	TRBJ2-1	15	TGTGCCACTACCCTTCGGAGCGGGGGGAGAAATGAGCAGTTCTTC	CATTLRSGGRNEQFF
TRBV5-1	-	few	TRBJ2-2	14	TGTGCCAGCAGTTTCGGTGCGAACACCGGGGAGCTGTTTTTT	CASSFGANTGELFF
TRBV4-1	TRBD2	few	TRBJ2-3	17	TGCGCCAGCAGCCAATCGCTAGCGGGGTCTTTCACAGATACGCAGTATTTT	CASSQSLAGSFTDTQYF
TRBV7-2	-	-	TRBJ1-3	16	TGTGCCAGCAGCTTATCCGATCCGCTCTCTGGAAACACCCTATATTTT	CASSLSDPLSGNTLYF
TRBV7-9	-	-	TRBJ2-7	14	TGTGCCAGCAGCTTAGCCGGGCGGCCCTACGAGCAGTACTTC	CASSLAGRPYEQYF
TRBV11-2	-	-	TRBJ1-3	16	TGTGCCAGCAGCCCCCTCGGGGGACCCTCTGGAAACACCATATATTTT	CASSPLGGPSGNTIYF
TRBV27	-	few	TRBJ2-3	12	TGTGCCAGCATGGCTAGCACAGATACGCAGTATTTT	CASMASTDTQYF
TRBV10-2	TRBD2	-	TRBJ2-7	14	TGCGCCAGCAGTGGGATGCGGGGACTAGCGGGGGAGTACTTC	CASSGMRGLAGEYF
TRBV6-5	-	-	TRBJ2-7	15	TGTGCCAGCAGCTACGGGAGCTTGGACTCCTACGAGCAGTACTTC	CASSYGSLDSYEQYF
TRBV6-6	-	once	TRBJ2-1	15	TGTGCCAGCAGCTCCCTGGGATCAGTCAAGGATGAGCAGTTCTTC	CASSSLGSVKDEQFF